These 3 T cell receptor beta chains originate from one sample sequenced in a study of T cell repertoires in cytomegalovirus infection. TCRdb ran MiXCR on the reads and lists one entry per CDR3 protein. Seen here are 300,000 to 400,000 distinct CDR3 sequences, approximately 18% observed once, and the top ten hold 8.7%. The specimen was PBMCs. The receptors originated from a human donor in good health (CMV status not recorded). Some clones in this sample may be carry-over from other donors' samples.

This clonotype was observed many times. The CDR3 bases are TGTGCCAGCAGTCAACAGGGGAGGGACACAGATACGCAGTATTTT. This gives the protein CASSQQGRDTDTQYF. This chain connects TRBV28 to TRBJ2-3; D could derive from TRBD1 or TRBD2 (7 bases each). Trimming pared 5 bases from V and 2 bases from J, leaving 14 bases between. The germline V gene encodes CDR1 MDHEN and CDR2 SYDVKM. The CDR3 is 15 residues long.

This clonotype came up many times. V is TRBV20-1 and J is TRBJ2-1, with D possibly matching TRBD2 (6 bases). There are 15 residues in the CDR3. Trimming cost V 0 bases and J 7 bases, with 16 bases left between them. Germline values: CDR1 DFQATT, CDR2 SNEGSKA (reference sequence). CDR3 amino acids: CSARDPRRERNEQFF. Written as DNA, the CDR3 is TGCAGTGCTAGAGATCCCAGGAGGGAGAGGAATGAGCAGTTCTTC.

This clonotype appeared many times. The chain employs TRBV7-2 and TRBJ2-5; D unresolved. Germline V gene sequence: CDR1 SGHTA, CDR2 FQGNSA. The V gene lost 4 bases and the J gene lost 5 bases, with 8 bases spanning the gap. CDR3 size: 12 residues. The CDR3 coding sequence is TGTGCCAGCAGCTCATCAGTGGAGACCCAGTACTTC. Protein sequence: CASSSSVETQYF. The full variable domain, rest sourced from reference TRBV7-2 and TRBJ2-5, is GAGVSQSPSNKVTEKGKDVELRCDPISGHTALYWYRQSLGQGLEFLIYFQGNSAPDKSGLPSDRFSAERTGGSVSTLTIQRTQQEDSAVYLCASSSSVETQYFGPGTRLLVL.